This T cell receptor beta chain was found in a study of cytomegalovirus exposure and HLA in healthy donors. Germline lookup yields CDR1 LNHDA and CDR2 SQIVND (reference sequence). The CDR3 is 12 amino acids. V lost 5 bases and J lost 7, with 12 bases in between. A remark on this clone: Its antigen is not known.

Study-wide points: The authors enumerated around 150 TCR beta chains as linked to cytomegalovirus. Later analysis suggested links between common viral pathogens and several top significant clusters.

PCR amplification relied on 60 Vbeta primers (plus 13 Jbeta primers). TCRdb's table, derived via immunoSEQ multiplex PCR, lists solely in-frame clones and lacks some. The top ten hold around 5% of the sample, which has 150,000 to 200,000 clones, roughly 80% seen once. This sequence joins TRBV19 and TRBJ2-7, with D possibly being TRBD1 (5 bases). This sequence was found in a man between 25 and 39 years old in good health and CMV-seronegative. Sequenced sample: PBMCs. The CDR3 sequence is CASSVDRQEQYF. The CDR3 nucleotides are TGTGCCAGTAGTGTCGACAGACAGGAGCAGTACTTC.